This T cell receptor (beta chain) derives from a study of CD8+CD57+ T cells in acquired aplastic anemia. Study as a whole: Sorting CD4+ and CD8+ cells gave DNA averaging about 3.3 ug. Overall study results and limits: About 28 sequences, all CD8+ CDR3, were shared between patients and controls.

With regard to this clonotype: Its antigen is undetermined. A read error may be the cause here, since a much bigger clone is one base away.

Germline V gene data show CDR1 as SGHTA and CDR2 as FQGNSA. The CDR3 loop spans 15 amino acids. Genomic DNA acted as the template from which TCR beta VDJ combination and CDR3 sequence profiling were carried out. TCRdb re-analysed the reads in MiXCR, keeping a single row per CDR3 protein. The sample gives roughly 250,000 distinct CDR3 sequences, approximately 45% of which show up once; less than 9% is in the top ten. Patients chosen for sequencing had CD8+CD57+ cells that had expanded, as shown by flow cytometry. By the time of blood sampling, patients had still received no therapy. The receptor's source is a human donor with aplastic anemia. The chain carries TRBV7-2 and TRBJ1-1; 7 nucleotides align to TRBD1. The sequenced sample consisted of sorted CD4+, CD8+, or CD8+CD57+ T cells (not recorded which) from PBMCs. The CDR3 region is CAGSLIGQGGTEAFF. CDR3 in DNA: TGTGCCGGCAGCTTGATTGGGCAGGGGGGGACTGAAGCTTTCTTT.